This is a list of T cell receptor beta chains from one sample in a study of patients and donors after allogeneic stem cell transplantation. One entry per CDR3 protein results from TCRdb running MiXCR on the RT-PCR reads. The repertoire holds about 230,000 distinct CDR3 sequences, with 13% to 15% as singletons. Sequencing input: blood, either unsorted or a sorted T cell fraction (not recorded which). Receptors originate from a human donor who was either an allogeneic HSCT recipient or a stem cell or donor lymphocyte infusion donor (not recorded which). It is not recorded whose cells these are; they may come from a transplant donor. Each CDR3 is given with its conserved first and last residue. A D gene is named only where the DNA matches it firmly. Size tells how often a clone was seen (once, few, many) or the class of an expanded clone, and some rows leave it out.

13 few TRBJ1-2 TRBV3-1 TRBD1 CASSLGQGKGYTF TGTGCCAGCAGCCTGGGACAGGGTAAGGGCTACACCTTC
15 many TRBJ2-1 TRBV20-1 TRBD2 CSAYQTSGVGSEQFF TGCAGTGCTTACCAGACTAGCGGGGTGGGGAGTGAGCAGTTCTTC
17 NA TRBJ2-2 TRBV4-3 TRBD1 CASSQTAGGAFAGELFF TGCGCCAGCAGCCAAACGGCAGGGGGCGCGTTCGCCGGGGAGCTGTTTTTT
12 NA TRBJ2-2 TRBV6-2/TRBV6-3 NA CASSYPWGELFF TGTGCCAGCAGTTACCCGTGGGGGGAGCTGTTTTTT
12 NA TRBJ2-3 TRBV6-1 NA CASRDGTDTQYF TGTGCCAGCAGGGACGGCACAGATACGCAGTATTTT
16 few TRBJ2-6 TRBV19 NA CASSINLPSGANVLTF TGTGCCAGTAGTATAAATCTCCCCTCTGGGGCCAACGTCCTGACTTTC
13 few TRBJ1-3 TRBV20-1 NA CSATQEPGNTIYF TGCAGTGCGACGCAGGAGCCTGGAAACACCATATATTTT
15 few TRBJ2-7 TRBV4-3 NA CASSQDTQSSYEQYF TGCGCCAGCAGCCAAGATACACAGAGCTCCTACGAGCAGTACTTC
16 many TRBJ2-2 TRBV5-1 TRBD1 CASSQGAGANTGELFF TGCGCCAGCAGCCAGGGGGCGGGCGCGAACACCGGGGAGCTGTTTTTT
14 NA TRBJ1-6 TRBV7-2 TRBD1 CASSLQGADSPLHF TGTGCCAGCAGTTTACAGGGGGCGGATTCACCCCTCCACTTT
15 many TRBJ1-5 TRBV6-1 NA CASRRDGYSNQPQHF TGTGCCAGCAGACGAGACGGATATAGCAATCAGCCCCAGCATTTT
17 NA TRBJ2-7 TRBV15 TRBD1 CATSRDPARDSTYEQYF TGTGCCACCAGCAGAGATCCCGCCCGGGACAGTACCTACGAGCAGTACTTC
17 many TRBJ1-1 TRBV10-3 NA CAISGGQGSAVNTEAFF TGTGCCATCAGCGGCGGGCAGGGAAGCGCCGTGAACACTGAAGCTTTCTTT
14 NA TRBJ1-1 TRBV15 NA CATSRPDPETEAFF TGTGCCACCAGCAGACCGGACCCAGAGACTGAAGCTTTCTTT
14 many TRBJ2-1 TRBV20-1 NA CSAPGGSSYNEQFF TGCAGTGCTCCGGGCGGTAGCTCCTACAATGAGCAGTTCTTC
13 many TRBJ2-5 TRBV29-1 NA CSVEWTPRETQYF TGCAGCGTTGAGTGGACGCCCAGGGAGACCCAGTACTTC
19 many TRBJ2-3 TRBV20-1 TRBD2 CSARERLAGGSSGTDTQYF TGCAGTGCTAGAGAGCGGCTAGCGGGGGGCTCGTCAGGCACAGATACGCAGTATTTT
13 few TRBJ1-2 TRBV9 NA CASSALANYGYTF TGTGCCAGCAGCGCGTTAGCTAACTATGGCTACACCTTC
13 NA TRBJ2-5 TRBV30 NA CAWSPPPLETQYF TGTGCCTGGAGCCCCCCACCTTTAGAGACCCAGTACTTC
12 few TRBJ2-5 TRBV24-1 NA CATSEGPATQYF TGTGCCACCAGTGAGGGGCCCGCGACCCAGTACTTC
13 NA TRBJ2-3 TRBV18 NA CASSPERTDTQYF TGTGCCAGCTCACCGGAGCGCACAGATACGCAGTATTTT
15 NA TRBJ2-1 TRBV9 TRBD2 CASSVDLSGTNEQFF TGTGCCAGCAGCGTAGATCTTAGCGGGACAAATGAGCAGTTCTTC
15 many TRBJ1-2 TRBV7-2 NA CASSDDGARVYGYTF TGTGCCAGCAGCGACGACGGAGCCCGCGTCTATGGCTACACCTTC
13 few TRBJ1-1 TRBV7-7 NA CASSADPGAEAFF TGTGCCAGCAGCGCCGACCCAGGGGCTGAAGCTTTCTTT
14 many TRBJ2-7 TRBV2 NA CASSEASGRFEQYF TGTGCCAGCAGTGAAGCGAGTGGGAGATTTGAGCAGTACTTC
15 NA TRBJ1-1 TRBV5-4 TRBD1 CASREGTAGNTEAFF TGTGCCAGCAGGGAGGGGACAGCCGGGAACACTGAAGCTTTCTTT
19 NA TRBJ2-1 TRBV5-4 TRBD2 CASSLVLAGGPGNYNEQFF TGTGCCAGCAGCTTGGTACTAGCGGGAGGGCCGGGTAACTACAATGAGCAGTTCTTC
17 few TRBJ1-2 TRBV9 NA CASSAGRTGRRDYGYTF TGTGCCAGCAGCGCGGGCCGAACAGGGAGAAGGGACTATGGCTACACCTTC
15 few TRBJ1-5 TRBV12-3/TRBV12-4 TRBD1 CASSGQGRSNQPQHF TGTGCCAGCAGTGGACAGGGGCGATCCAACCAGCCCCAGCATTTT
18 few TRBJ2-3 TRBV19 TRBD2 CASSIRTSGARRTDTQYF TGTGCCAGTAGTATTAGGACTAGCGGGGCCAGGCGCACAGATACGCAGTATTTT
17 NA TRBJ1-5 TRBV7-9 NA CASSLVMQGQSNQPQHF TGTGCCAGCAGCTTAGTCATGCAGGGCCAAAGCAATCAGCCCCAGCATTTT
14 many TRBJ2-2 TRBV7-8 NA CASSPRGLTGELFF TGTGCCAGCAGCCCCCGCGGGCTCACCGGGGAGCTGTTTTTT
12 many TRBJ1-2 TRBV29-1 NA CSVWDPIDGYTF TGCAGCGTTTGGGACCCCATTGATGGCTACACCTTC
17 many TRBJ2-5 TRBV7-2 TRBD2 CASSPAVGGAGEETQYF TGTGCCAGCAGCCCCGCCGTAGGAGGGGCGGGGGAAGAGACCCAGTACTTC
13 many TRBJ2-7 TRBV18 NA CASSPPTAYEQYF TGTGCCAGCTCACCACCAACGGCCTACGAGCAGTACTTC
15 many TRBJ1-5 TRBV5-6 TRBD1 CASSLTGGPNQPQHF TGTGCCAGCAGCCTCACAGGGGGGCCCAATCAGCCCCAGCATTTT
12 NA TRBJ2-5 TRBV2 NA CASSESWETQYF TGTGCCAGCAGTGAAAGTTGGGAGACCCAGTACTTC
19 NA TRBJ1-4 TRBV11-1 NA CASSLSSGTSTHPNEKLFF TGTGCCAGCAGCCTATCTTCCGGGACCTCAACTCACCCAAATGAAAAACTGTTTTTT
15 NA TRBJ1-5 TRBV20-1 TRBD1 CSAREAGGRNQPQHF TGCAGTGCTAGGGAAGCAGGGGGGCGCAATCAGCCCCAGCATTTT
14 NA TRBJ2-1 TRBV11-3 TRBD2 CASSSRTSFNEQFF TGTGCCAGCAGCTCCCGGACTAGCTTCAATGAGCAGTTCTTC
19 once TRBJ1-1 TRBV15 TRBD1 CATSRDLLSWDRAGVGAFF TGTGCCACCAGCAGAGATCTTCTCAGTTGGGACAGGGCCGGGGTCGGAGCTTTCTTT
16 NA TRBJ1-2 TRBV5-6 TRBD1 CASSLEGTGTTLTYTF TGTGCCAGCAGCTTGGAAGGGACAGGGACGACTCTAACCTACACCTTC
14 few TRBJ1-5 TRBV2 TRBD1 CASVGGGRNQPQHF TGTGCCAGCGTCGGAGGGGGCAGAAATCAGCCCCAGCATTTT
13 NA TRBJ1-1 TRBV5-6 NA CASSPTRANDGFF TGTGCCAGCAGCCCGACCCGGGCGAATGATGGTTTCTTT
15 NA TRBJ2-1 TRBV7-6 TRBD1 CASSRGTGNYNEQFF TGTGCCAGCAGTCGTGGGACAGGAAACTACAATGAGCAGTTCTTC
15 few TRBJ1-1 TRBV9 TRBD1 CASSARTGRSTEAFF TGTGCCAGCAGCGCCAGGACAGGCCGAAGCACTGAAGCTTTCTTT
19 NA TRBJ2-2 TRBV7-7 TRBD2 CASSLAPLGGGAIAGELFF TGTGCTAGCAGCTTAGCCCCCCTTGGCGGGGGGGCCATCGCCGGGGAGCTGTTTTTT
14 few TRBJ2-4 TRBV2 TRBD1 CASSPRTGWDIQYF TGTGCCAGCAGTCCTCGGACAGGGTGGGACATTCAGTACTTC
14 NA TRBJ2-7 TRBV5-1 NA CASSLVQGPYEQYF TGCGCCAGCAGCTTGGTGCAGGGGCCCTACGAGCAGTACTTC
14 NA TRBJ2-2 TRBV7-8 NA CASSMATGPGELFF TGTGCCAGCAGCATGGCGACTGGCCCCGGGGAGCTGTTTTTT
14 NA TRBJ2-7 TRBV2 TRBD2 CASPGLADTYEQYF TGTGCCAGCCCGGGACTAGCCGATACCTACGAGCAGTACTTC
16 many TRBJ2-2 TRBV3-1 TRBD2 CASSQTSGRNTGELFF TGTGCCAGCAGCCAAACTAGCGGGCGTAACACCGGGGAGCTGTTTTTT
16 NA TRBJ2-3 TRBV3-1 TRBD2 CASSQGAGGDTDTQYF TGTGCCAGCAGCCAAGGCGCGGGAGGGGACACAGATACGCAGTATTTT
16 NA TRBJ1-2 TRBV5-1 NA CASSPDGQIANYGYTF TGCGCCAGCAGCCCGGACGGCCAAATAGCTAACTATGGCTACACCTTC
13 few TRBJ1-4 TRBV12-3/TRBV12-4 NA CASCSGRNEKLFF TGTGCCAGCTGTTCAGGGAGGAATGAAAAACTGTTTTTT
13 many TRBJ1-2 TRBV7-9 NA CASSLGQTYGYTF TGTGCCAGCAGCTTAGGCCAGACCTATGGCTACACCTTC
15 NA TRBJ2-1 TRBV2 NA CASSEGTLSYNEQFF TGTGCCAGCAGTGAAGGAACCCTGTCGTACAATGAGCAGTTCTTC